These 8 T cell receptor beta chains came from one sample sequenced in a study of cytomegalovirus exposure and HLA in healthy donors. In the PCR, 60 Vbeta and 13 Jbeta primers were used. Assay used: immunoSEQ multiplex PCR; TCRdb lists only in-frame clones, some missing. This table holds tens of thousands of clones, roughly four fifths found once. Sequencing used PBMCs. The receptors were gathered from a woman under 40 in good health and CMV-seropositive.

The genes are TRBV10-3 and TRBJ1-2; D gene ambiguous. This CDR3 region has 14 residues. The V end lost 3 bases, the J end lost 5 bases, and 13 bases lay between the germline ends. Per germline, CDR1 ENHRY and CDR2 SYGVKD. CDR3 protein: CAISEVGLQYGYTF. CDR3 nucleotide sequence: TGTGCCATCAGTGAAGTGGGCCTACAGTATGGCTACACCTTC.

By share, this clone ranks as medium-sized. The chain recombines TRBV2 with TRBJ1-2; TRBD1 matches at 7 bases. Germline CDR1 and CDR2: SNHLY and FYNNEI. This CDR3 has 11 residues. V dropped 10 bases and J dropped 7; count of bases not matched to a gene: 6. The DNA of the CDR3 is TGTGCCATGGGACAGTCCGGTGGCTACACCTTC. Translating it yields CAMGQSGGYTF.

The chain uses TRBV30 and TRBJ1-3; 7 bases fit TRBD1. Losses at the gene ends were 3 bases for V and 0 bases for J; bases not matched to a gene: 5. The CDR3 contains 15 residues. Germline-derived CDR1 and CDR2 are GTSNPN and SVGIG (reference sequence). CDR3 DNA sequence: TGTGCCTGGAGAAACAGGGGAAACTCTGGAAACACCATATATTTT. Protein sequence: CAWRNRGNSGNTIYF.

V gene TRBV25-1 combines with J gene TRBJ2-1, with a tentative D call TRBD2 (5 bases). In germline, CDR1 is MGHDK, CDR2 SYGVNS. The length of the CDR3 is 15 residues. V shed 3 bases and J shed 6 bases, with 15 bases lying between them. The chain's CDR3 is CASSDQAALSNEQFF. The DNA for the CDR3 is TGTGCCAGCAGTGACCAAGCGGCTTTATCCAATGAGCAGTTCTTC.

The J gene is TRBJ2-3, the V gene TRBV6-5; D not certain. The CDR3 runs to 13 residues. Trimming stripped 6 bases from V and 2 bases from J, with 9 bases between. Germline loops: CDR1 MNHEY, CDR2 SVGAGI. As DNA, the CDR3 is TGTGCCAGCAGCCGTCGTTTCACAGATACGCAGTATTTT. Translated, it gives CASSRRFTDTQYF.

V usage is TRBV6-5 and J usage is TRBJ1-2, with D possibly being TRBD1 (6 bases). CDR1 is MNHEY, CDR2 SVGAGI, per germline. The CDR3 totals 13 residues. V shed 5 bases and J shed 3 bases, with 10 bases lying between them. CDR3 sequence reads: CASSQGHDYGYTF. Written as DNA, the CDR3 is TGTGCCAGCAGTCAGGGACATGACTATGGCTACACCTTC.

The chain links TRBV15 to TRBJ2-5, with 7 bases matching TRBD2. CDR1 and CDR2 from the germline V gene are LNHNV and YYDKDF (reference sequence). CDR3 length: 15 residues. Trimming removed 3 bases from V and 3 bases from J; junction bases left unmatched: 7. The DNA of the CDR3 is TGTGCCACCAGCAGGGACTGGGCGGGAGAAGAGACCCAGTACTTC. It encodes CATSRDWAGEETQYF.

The CDR3 sequence: CASSRGQTYSNQPQHF. DNA for the CDR3: TGTGCCAGCAGTAGGGGACAGACCTATAGCAATCAGCCCCAGCATTTT. The chain uses TRBV28 and TRBJ1-5; 7 nucleotides agree with TRBD1. CDR3 length: 16 amino acids. Trimming took 5 bases from V and 0 from J; bases not matched to a gene: 7. Looked up from germline, CDR1 is MDHEN and CDR2 is SYDVKM.